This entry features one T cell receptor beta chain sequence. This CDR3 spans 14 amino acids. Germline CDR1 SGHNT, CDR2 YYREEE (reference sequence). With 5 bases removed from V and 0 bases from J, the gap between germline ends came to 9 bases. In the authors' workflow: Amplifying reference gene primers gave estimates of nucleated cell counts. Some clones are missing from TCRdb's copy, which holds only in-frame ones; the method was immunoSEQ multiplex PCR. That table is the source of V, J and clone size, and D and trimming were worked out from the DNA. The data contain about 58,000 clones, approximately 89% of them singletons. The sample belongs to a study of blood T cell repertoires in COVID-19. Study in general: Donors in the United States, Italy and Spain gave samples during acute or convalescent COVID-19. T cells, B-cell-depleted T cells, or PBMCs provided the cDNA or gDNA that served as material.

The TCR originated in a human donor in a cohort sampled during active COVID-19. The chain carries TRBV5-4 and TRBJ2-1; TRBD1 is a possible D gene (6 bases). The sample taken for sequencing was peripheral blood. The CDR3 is CASSQGSSYNEQFF. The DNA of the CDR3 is TGTGCCAGCAGTCAGGGGAGCTCCTACAATGAGCAGTTCTTC.